The rows below give T cell receptor beta chains drawn from one sample of a study of T cells in Graves' hyperthyroidism and ophthalmopathy. TCRdb used MiXCR to reprocess the multiplex PCR reads, holding one entry per CDR3 protein. The sample consists of almost 500,000 distinct CDR3 sequences, under 25% of them appearing once. Sequenced sample: blood. The source is a woman aged 70-85 years with Graves' ophthalmopathy. The CDR3 runs from the conserved cysteine through the conserved F or W. A D gene is named only where the DNA matches it firmly. Where a row states a size, it is once, few, many or the class of an expanded clone; other rows omit it.

TRBV29-1	.	TRBJ2-5	.	CSVRGGPTQYF	TGCAGCGTTCGAGGAGGGCCTACCCAGTACTTC
TRBV11-2	.	TRBJ1-2	many	CASSPGAANYGYTF	TGTGCCAGCAGCCCTGGGGCAGCGAACTATGGCTACACCTTC
TRBV12-3/TRBV12-4	.	TRBJ1-4	.	CASSYLPTGLSNEKLFF	TGTGCCAGCAGTTACCTCCCAACAGGCCTCTCTAATGAAAAACTGTTTTTT
TRBV20-1	TRBD2	TRBJ2-5	.	CSAGRTSGFWETQYF	TGCAGTGCTGGCAGGACTAGCGGGTTCTGGGAGACCCAGTACTTC
TRBV29-1	TRBD1	TRBJ1-2	.	CSVEDAGGWGYTF	TGCAGCGTTGAAGATGCAGGGGGCTGGGGCTACACCTTC
TRBV7-2	.	TRBJ1-1	many	CASSAHGQPNTEAFF	TGTGCCAGCAGCGCCCATGGACAGCCGAACACTGAAGCTTTCTTT
TRBV28	.	TRBJ1-1	many	CASILGRAPQSFF	TGTGCCAGCATCCTAGGAAGGGCACCTCAATCTTTCTTT
TRBV5-1	TRBD1	TRBJ1-2	.	CASSSSGTGFPNYGYTF	TGCGCCAGCAGCTCCTCCGGGACAGGGTTCCCTAACTATGGCTACACCTTC
TRBV25-1	.	TRBJ2-7	few	CASSHTTAYEQYF	TGTGCCAGCAGTCATACTACGGCGTACGAGCAGTACTTC
TRBV19	.	TRBJ2-2	.	CASSILTGELFF	TGTGCCAGTAGTATTCTTACCGGGGAGCTGTTTTTT
TRBV19	.	TRBJ2-2	.	CASSISGGAGELFF	TGTGCCAGTAGTATATCCGGAGGGGCCGGGGAGCTGTTTTTT
TRBV7-9	.	TRBJ2-2	.	CASSLVPETGELFF	TGTGCCAGCAGCTTAGTCCCTGAAACCGGGGAGCTGTTTTTT
TRBV24-1	TRBD2	TRBJ2-5	.	CATSDSEGTSGHPEETQYF	TGTGCCACCAGTGATTCCGAGGGGACTAGCGGGCACCCGGAAGAGACCCAGTACTTC
TRBV3-1	.	TRBJ1-2	few	CASSMTGAYGYTF	TGTGCCAGCAGCATGACAGGCGCCTATGGCTACACCTTC
TRBV11-2	.	TRBJ1-1	many	CASSPPTGAWTEAFF	TGTGCCAGCAGCCCACCCACGGGGGCTTGGACTGAAGCTTTCTTT
TRBV28	.	TRBJ2-5	many	CASSSALKETQYF	TGTGCCAGCAGTTCGGCCCTGAAAGAGACCCAGTACTTC
TRBV7-3	.	TRBJ1-4	few	CASSLTAGEKLFF	TGTGCCAGCAGCTTAACGGCCGGGGAAAAACTGTTTTTT
TRBV30	.	TRBJ2-7	few	CAWSRDPYEQYF	TGTGCCTGGAGCAGGGATCCCTACGAGCAGTACTTC
TRBV20-1	TRBD1	TRBJ1-1	many	CSAPNPRGEAFF	TGCAGTGCCCCGAATCCCAGGGGGGAAGCTTTCTTT
TRBV5-1	.	TRBJ2-6	few	CASSFRFSGANVLTF	TGCGCCAGCAGCTTTCGGTTCTCTGGGGCCAACGTCCTGACTTTC
TRBV6-5	.	TRBJ2-7	few	CASSYAAGLTQTYEQYF	TGTGCCAGCAGTTACGCGGCGGGGCTCACTCAAACCTACGAGCAGTACTTC
TRBV6-1	.	TRBJ2-7	few	CASSLGGRRTYEQYF	TGTGCCAGCAGCCTAGGGGGACGTCGGACCTACGAGCAGTACTTC
TRBV10-3	.	TRBJ1-2	.	CAISERLANYGYTF	TGTGCCATCAGTGAGCGCCTAGCTAACTATGGCTACACCTTC
TRBV5-1	.	TRBJ2-6	.	CASSFQGGGVLTF	TGCGCCAGCAGCTTTCAAGGTGGTGGCGTCCTGACTTTC
TRBV12-3/TRBV12-4	.	TRBJ1-5	many	CASSSDRRYHPQHF	TGTGCCAGCAGTTCAGACAGGCGGTATCATCCCCAGCATTTT
TRBV20-1	.	TRBJ1-2	few	CSAGDGTHYTF	TGCAGTGCTGGGGACGGAACCCACTACACCTTC
TRBV4-3	.	TRBJ1-1	.	CASSQGLSWGADTEAFF	TGCGCCAGCAGCCAAGGTCTATCATGGGGGGCAGACACTGAAGCTTTCTTT
TRBV3-1	TRBD2	TRBJ2-3	few	CASSRRGGRLPDTQYF	TGTGCCAGCAGCCGCCGAGGCGGGAGGCTTCCAGATACGCAGTATTTT
TRBV10-3	.	TRBJ1-2	.	CAISESFRGDYGYTF	TGTGCCATCAGTGAGTCGTTTAGGGGCGACTATGGCTACACCTTC
TRBV12-3/TRBV12-4	TRBD1	TRBJ1-6	few	CASRPGGRGLNSPLHF	TGTGCCAGCAGGCCCGGTGGCAGGGGGCTTAATTCACCCCTCCACTTT
TRBV28	.	TRBJ1-5	few	CANSLSAATHQPQHF	TGTGCCAACAGTTTGTCGGCCGCAACCCATCAGCCCCAGCATTTT
TRBV7-7	.	TRBJ2-1	few	CASSSGRLVGKNEQFF	TGTGCTAGCAGCTCCGGCAGACTAGTCGGAAAGAATGAGCAGTTCTTC
TRBV11-1	.	TRBJ2-2	few	CASRGLRNTGELFF	TGTGCCAGCAGGGGGCTGAGAAATACCGGGGAGCTGTTTTTT
TRBV18	.	TRBJ2-7	.	CASSIGANLREQYF	TGTGCCAGCTCGATAGGGGCTAACCTACGGGAGCAGTACTTC
TRBV5-1	.	TRBJ2-3	.	CASSFNAGDTQYF	TGCGCCAGCAGCTTTAATGCGGGAGATACGCAGTATTTT
TRBV12-3/TRBV12-4	.	TRBJ2-4	.	CASSLSVRQNIQYF	TGTGCCAGCAGTTTATCGGTCAGACAAAACATTCAGTACTTC
TRBV30	.	TRBJ1-1	few	CAWSRPGLRNTEAFF	TGTGCCTGGAGTAGACCGGGCCTAAGGAACACTGAAGCTTTCTTT
TRBV12-3/TRBV12-4	.	TRBJ2-3	many	CASRLGPTSTDTQYF	TGTGCCAGCAGACTGGGACCGACTAGCACAGATACGCAGTATTTT
TRBV6-2/TRBV6-3	.	TRBJ1-1	.	CASSHLSLGDTEAFF	TGTGCCAGCAGCCACCTCAGCCTAGGAGACACTGAAGCTTTCTTT
TRBV5-1	.	TRBJ2-1	many	CASSLGLVFNEQFF	TGCGCCAGCAGCTTGGGACTAGTCTTCAATGAGCAGTTCTTC
TRBV15	.	TRBJ2-7	few	CATSPRRGTGLGEQYF	TGTGCCACCAGCCCCCGAAGGGGAACAGGGCTGGGCGAGCAGTACTTC
TRBV7-2	TRBD1	TRBJ1-6	few	CASSRDRAGSPLHF	TGTGCCAGCAGCCGGGACAGGGCCGGCTCACCCCTCCACTTT
TRBV30	TRBD1	TRBJ1-6	few	CAWRSKGQNNSPLHF	TGTGCCTGGAGATCGAAGGGACAGAATAATTCACCCCTCCACTTT
TRBV20-1	.	TRBJ2-7	.	CSAALGQGTYEQYF	TGCAGTGCAGCCCTAGGGCAGGGCACCTACGAGCAGTACTTC
TRBV6-2/TRBV6-3	.	TRBJ2-3	many	CASSYTLGTPSTDTQYF	TGTGCCAGCAGTTACACCCTCGGGACACCCAGCACAGATACGCAGTATTTT
TRBV18	TRBD1	TRBJ1-6	many	CASSPGQGNSPLHF	TGTGCCAGCAGTCCGGGACAGGGAAATTCACCCCTCCACTTT
TRBV3-1	TRBD1	TRBJ2-1	few	CASSHRTGPHNEQFF	TGTGCCAGCAGCCACCGGACAGGACCTCACAATGAGCAGTTCTTC
TRBV20-1	TRBD2	TRBJ2-7	few	CSALGRAPYEQYF	TGCAGTGCCCTCGGGAGGGCTCCCTACGAGCAGTACTTC
TRBV5-4	.	TRBJ2-3	few	CASSLEGERVTDTQYF	TGTGCCAGCAGCTTGGAGGGGGAGCGTGTCACAGATACGCAGTATTTT
TRBV5-1	.	TRBJ1-6	.	CASSLVAGGASPLHF	TGCGCCAGCAGCTTGGTCGCCGGGGGGGCTTCACCCCTCCACTTT
TRBV30	TRBD2	TRBJ2-7	few	CAWAGTSGYEQYF	TGTGCCTGGGCCGGGACTAGCGGCTACGAGCAGTACTTC
TRBV30	TRBD2	TRBJ2-7	.	CAWRSGGGVYEQYF	TGTGCCTGGAGATCCGGGGGGGGGGTCTACGAGCAGTACTTC
TRBV11-2	.	TRBJ1-1	.	CAGSLSETQAFF	TGTGCCGGCAGCTTATCCGAAACCCAAGCTTTCTTT
TRBV20-1	.	TRBJ2-3	few	CSASSSGWTADTQYF	TGCAGTGCCAGTTCTTCCGGATGGACAGCAGATACGCAGTATTTT